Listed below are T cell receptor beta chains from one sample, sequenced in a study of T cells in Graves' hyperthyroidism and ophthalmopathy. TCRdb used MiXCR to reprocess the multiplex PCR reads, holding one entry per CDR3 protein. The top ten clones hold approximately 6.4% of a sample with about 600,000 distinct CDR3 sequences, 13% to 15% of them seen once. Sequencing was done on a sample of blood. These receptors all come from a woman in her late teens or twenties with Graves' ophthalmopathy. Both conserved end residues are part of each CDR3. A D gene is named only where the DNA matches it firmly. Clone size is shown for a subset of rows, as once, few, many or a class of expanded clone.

CASSFSLDSYEQYF | TRBJ2-7 | . | TRBV5-5 | .
CSAGEGRSLYEQYF | TRBJ2-7 | many | TRBV20-1 | .
CSVEESSGWASGSHEQFF | TRBJ2-1 | many | TRBV29-1 | TRBD2
CASSFRDRSELFF | TRBJ2-2 | . | TRBV12-3/TRBV12-4 | .
CASSHADSYEQYF | TRBJ2-7 | . | TRBV3-1 | .
CASSIAERERFNEQFF | TRBJ2-1 | few | TRBV19 | TRBD2
CASSPGQMSYEQYF | TRBJ2-7 | . | TRBV19 | TRBD1
CAGGLAGLWEQFF | TRBJ2-1 | . | TRBV7-9 | TRBD2
CASSLTGGTTGELFF | TRBJ2-2 | few | TRBV7-6 | TRBD2
CASSLDSSYANEQFF | TRBJ2-1 | . | TRBV11-1 | .
CASTSLPDRAYEQYF | TRBJ2-7 | . | TRBV6-1 | TRBD1
CASSVDGGGGYTF | TRBJ1-2 | . | TRBV9 | .
CSVVSAYEQYF | TRBJ2-7 | few | TRBV29-1 | .
CASRDPGHSYEQYF | TRBJ2-7 | many | TRBV6-2/TRBV6-3 | .
CASSASYNSPLHF | TRBJ1-6 | many | TRBV27 | .
CALTSSYEQYF | TRBJ2-7 | many | TRBV30 | .
CASGGQGRPNTEAFF | TRBJ1-1 | many | TRBV28 | TRBD1
CASSDPGSPTEAFF | TRBJ1-1 | few | TRBV2 | .
CASSLAVTEAFF | TRBJ1-1 | many | TRBV7-2 | .
CASFWNGRANTGELFF | TRBJ2-2 | few | TRBV7-6 | TRBD2
CASSTDVGSLHQPQHF | TRBJ1-5 | . | TRBV4-1 | .
CASRWGAYNEQFF | TRBJ2-1 | many | TRBV27 | .
CASSPGPIGDTGELFF | TRBJ2-2 | few | TRBV4-2 | .
CASSPRTGNQETQYF | TRBJ2-5 | many | TRBV18 | TRBD1
CASSRIQGQGGEQYF | TRBJ2-7 | many | TRBV7-2 | TRBD1
CASSMDETSGRSSTDTQYF | TRBJ2-3 | few | TRBV19 | TRBD2
CASSEKGRISSGANVLTF | TRBJ2-6 | . | TRBV2 | .
CASGARRSTGELFF | TRBJ2-2 | many | TRBV6-1 | .
CASSFQVGVYEQYF | TRBJ2-7 | many | TRBV5-6 | .
CASSLRAGVGETQYF | TRBJ2-5 | many | TRBV7-2 | TRBD2
CASSPWGQGTEAFF | TRBJ1-1 | . | TRBV7-9 | TRBD1
CAWSYTGEQPQHF | TRBJ1-5 | many | TRBV30 | TRBD1
CASKLTTVNEKLFF | TRBJ1-4 | . | TRBV6-1 | .
CSVAFVWGGNEQFF | TRBJ2-1 | few | TRBV29-1 | .
CASSRSQTHEQYF | TRBJ2-7 | few | TRBV4-1 | .
CASSFQGFTEAFF | TRBJ1-1 | many | TRBV27 | .
CASQAGANTGELFF | TRBJ2-2 | . | TRBV6-1 | TRBD2
CASSQRLYYEQYF | TRBJ2-7 | . | TRBV14 | .
CASSYSGGEVGEQYF | TRBJ2-7 | . | TRBV6-6 | TRBD2
CASSPRGVSNIQYF | TRBJ2-4 | . | TRBV6-1 | .
CASSLGRLAGDTGELFF | TRBJ2-2 | . | TRBV5-6 | TRBD2
CATRDRGFNTGELFF | TRBJ2-2 | many | TRBV11-3 | TRBD1
CASSGGSLASDTQYF | TRBJ2-3 | many | TRBV28 | .
CASSSELGTGELFF | TRBJ2-2 | few | TRBV25-1 | .
CASSYSIGPGFPNEQFF | TRBJ2-1 | many | TRBV6-6 | .
CASSPRRGSLPGGNTEAFF | TRBJ1-1 | . | TRBV12-3/TRBV12-4 | .
CASVGGSSPLHF | TRBJ1-6 | many | TRBV28 | .
CASSLVGNAYEQYF | TRBJ2-7 | many | TRBV7-9 | .
CASSFRQGNEKLFF | TRBJ1-4 | many | TRBV28 | .
CASSLGWTGTHSSYNEQFF | TRBJ2-1 | many | TRBV7-2 | .
CSARGGSYEQFF | TRBJ2-1 | many | TRBV20-1 | .